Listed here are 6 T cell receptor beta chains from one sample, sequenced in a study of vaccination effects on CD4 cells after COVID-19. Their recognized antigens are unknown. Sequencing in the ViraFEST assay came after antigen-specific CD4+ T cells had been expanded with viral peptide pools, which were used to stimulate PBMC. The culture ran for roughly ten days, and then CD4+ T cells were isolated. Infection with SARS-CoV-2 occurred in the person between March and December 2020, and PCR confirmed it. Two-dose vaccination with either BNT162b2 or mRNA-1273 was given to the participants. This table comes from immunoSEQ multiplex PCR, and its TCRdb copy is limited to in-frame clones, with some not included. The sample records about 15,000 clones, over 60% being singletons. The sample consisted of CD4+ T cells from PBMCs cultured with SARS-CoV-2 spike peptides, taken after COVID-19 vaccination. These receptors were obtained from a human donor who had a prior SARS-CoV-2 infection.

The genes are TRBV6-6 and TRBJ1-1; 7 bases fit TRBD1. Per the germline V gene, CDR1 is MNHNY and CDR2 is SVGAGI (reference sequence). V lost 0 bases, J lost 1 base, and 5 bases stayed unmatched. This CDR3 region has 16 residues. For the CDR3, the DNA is TGTGCCAGCAGTTACTCGAGAGGGACAGCGAACACTGAAGCTTTCTTT. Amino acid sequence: CASSYSRGTANTEAFF.

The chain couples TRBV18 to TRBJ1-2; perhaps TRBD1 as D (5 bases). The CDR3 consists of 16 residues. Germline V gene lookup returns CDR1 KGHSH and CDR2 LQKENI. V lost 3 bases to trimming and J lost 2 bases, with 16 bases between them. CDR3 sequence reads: CASSPGPGQRNYGYTF. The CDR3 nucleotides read TGTGCCAGCTCACCTGGACCGGGGCAGAGGAACTATGGCTACACCTTC.

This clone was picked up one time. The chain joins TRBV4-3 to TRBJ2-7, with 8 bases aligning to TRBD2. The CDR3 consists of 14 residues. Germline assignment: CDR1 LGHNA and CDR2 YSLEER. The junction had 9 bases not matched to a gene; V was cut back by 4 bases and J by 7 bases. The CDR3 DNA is TGCGCCAGCAGCCCACAACGGGAGGGGTGGGAGCAGTACTTC. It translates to CASSPQREGWEQYF.

This CDR3 is CASSHRGAYTEAFF. Here the CDR3 DNA reads TGTGCCAGCAGCCACAGGGGGGCCTACACTGAAGCTTTCTTT. This chain uses TRBV11-3 with TRBJ1-1; 8 bases match TRBD1. The ends lost 5 bases at V and 3 bases at J; junction bases unmatched: 5. The CDR3 extends over 14 amino acids. CDR1 and CDR2 (germline): SGHNT, YENEEA.

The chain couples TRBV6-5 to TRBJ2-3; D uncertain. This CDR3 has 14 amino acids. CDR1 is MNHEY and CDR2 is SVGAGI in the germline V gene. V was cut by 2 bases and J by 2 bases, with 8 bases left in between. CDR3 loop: CASSYGGYTDTQYF. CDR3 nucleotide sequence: TGTGCCAGCAGTTACGGCGGATACACAGATACGCAGTATTTT.

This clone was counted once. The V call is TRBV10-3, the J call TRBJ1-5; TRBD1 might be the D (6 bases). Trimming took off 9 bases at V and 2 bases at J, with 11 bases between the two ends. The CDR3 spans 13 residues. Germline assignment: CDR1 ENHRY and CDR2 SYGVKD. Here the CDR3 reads CAIADSGNQPQHF. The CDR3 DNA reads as TGTGCCATTGCGGACAGTGGCAATCAGCCCCAGCATTTT.